In its sample, the clone carrying this T cell receptor (beta chain) was seen many times. Its matching antigen is unknown. One entry per CDR3 protein, called by TCRdb with MiXCR from the 5' RACE reads. The sample consists of 150,000 to 200,000 distinct CDR3 sequences, about 9.9% of them appearing once. This specimen belongs to a study of T-cell memory formation after mild COVID-19. Study at large: Each donor largely had its own TCR clusters. Overall study results and limits: From day 15 to 85, contracting clones were balanced between CD4 and CD8, whereas later expanders leaned toward CD4+. Cross-reactive memory apparently joined, as some responding clones appeared in pre-infection memory. Proof of SARS-CoV-2 specificity was absent for the second-wave clones that crested on day 37.

Material for sequencing was PBMCs or a T cell subset sorted from them (not recorded which). The receptor was isolated from a man between 18 and 35 years old who had mild COVID-19 (a few samples of this study predate the infection). Cell type and time point are not known.

The CDR3 spells CASSRGTDREQFF. The CDR3 coding sequence is TGTGCCAGCAGCCGCGGGACGGATAGGGAGCAGTTCTTC. This chain uses TRBV11-2 with TRBJ2-1, with a weak D call TRBD2 (6 bases). Per germline, CDR1 SGHAT and CDR2 FQNNGV. The CDR3 loop spans 13 amino acids. The V end lost 5 bases, the J end lost 10 bases, and 15 bases lay between the germline ends. Supplemented by reference TRBV11-2 and TRBJ2-1, the full variable domain reads EAGVAQSPRYKIIEKRQSVAFWCNPISGHATLYWYQQILGQGPKLLIQFQNNGVVDDSQLPKDRFSAERLKGVDSTLKIQPAKLEDSAVYLCASSRGTDREQFFGPGTRLTVL.